The entry that follows covers one TCR beta chain sequence. Time point: healthy volunteer bleed at 6 weeks. Researchers extracted total RNA from unfractionated whole blood. Study processing details: TCR counts had a median of about 99,000 per sample and spanned roughly 20,000 to 750,000. TCRdb fed the RACE reads into MiXCR, producing one record per CDR3 protein. The V and J calls were determined by TCRdb, not by the authors. The sample shows some 31,000 distinct CDR3 sequences, less than 6% of them seen only once. This CDR3 is built from 14 residues. V dropped 6 bases and J dropped 5 bases, with 14 bases sitting between them. Germline-derived CDR1 and CDR2 are SNHLY and FYNNEI. The entry originates in a study of human T cells and chemical hapten exposure.

The rearrangement links TRBV2 to TRBJ1-5; unclear D gene. Sequences were obtained from whole blood. The receptor comes from a human donor in good health. Some clones in this sample may be carry-over from other donors' samples. As DNA, the CDR3 is TGTGCCAGCAGGCGGGAGGGTTCCTATCAGCCCCAGCATTTT. Its translation: CASRREGSYQPQHF.